The clone carrying this TCR beta chain was picked up a small number of times. The data belong to a study of blood T cells in healthy people across ages. Germline lookup yields CDR1 DFQATT and CDR2 SNEGSKA (reference sequence). Trimming shortened V by 4 bases and J by 6 bases, and 11 bases separated the two germline ends. This CDR3 is built from 12 residues. Primed by a sample-barcoded 5' primer and a J-beta primer mix, a second PCR proceeded for 7 to 11 cycles. TCRdb used MiXCR to reprocess the 5' RACE reads, holding one entry per CDR3 protein. The sample lists roughly 930,000 distinct CDR3 sequences; approximately 49% were seen once.

The sequence was obtained from a man aged 25-45 years in good health. Source material: blood. The V call is TRBV20-1, the J call TRBJ2-3, with a tentative D call TRBD2 (6 bases). The CDR3 region is CSATLRGDTQYF. Written as DNA, the CDR3 is TGCAGTGCTACCCTACGGGGGGATACGCAGTATTTT.